This passage covers 22 T cell receptor beta chains from one sample sequenced in a study of cytomegalovirus exposure and HLA in healthy donors. This table comes from immunoSEQ multiplex PCR, and its TCRdb copy is limited to in-frame clones, with some not included. Here the sample spans about 56,000 clones, 96% being singletons. The sample comprised PBMCs. All receptors derive from a woman aged 18-30 years in good health and CMV-seronegative.

The chain recombines TRBV28 with TRBJ1-2; the match to TRBD1 covers 9 bases. Trimming cost V 6 bases and J 7 bases; bases outside gene matches: 15. This CDR3 contains 16 residues. Germline V gene data show CDR1 as MDHEN and CDR2 as SYDVKM. In DNA, the CDR3 is TGTGCCAGCAGCCCACCCAACAGGGGGCATCGAGTTGGCTACACCTTC. Translating gives CASSPPNRGHRVGYTF.

V usage is TRBV7-3 and J usage is TRBJ2-3; a possible D gene is TRBD2 (5 bases). The CDR3 length is 13 residues. The V end was cut by 5 bases, the J end by 8 bases, with 14 bases between. Germline loops: CDR1 SGHTA, CDR2 FQGTGA. The CDR3 nucleotides read TGTGCCAGCAGCCCCAATGCCCGGGGTACGCAGTATTTT. Translating it yields CASSPNARGTQYF. The full variable domain, in which reference TRBV7-3 and TRBJ2-3 provide the parts outside the CDR3, is GAGVSQTPSNKVTEKGKYVELRCDPISGHTALYWYRQSLGQGPEFLIYFQGTGAADDSGLPNDRFFAVRPEGSVSTLKIQRTERGDSAVYLCASSPNARGTQYFGPGTRLTVL.

The CDR3 loop reads CASSPQGWETQYF. The CDR3 nucleotides are TGTGCCAGCAGTCCACAGGGGTGGGAGACCCAGTACTTC. The rearrangement uses TRBV27 and TRBJ2-5; 7 bases match TRBD1. V shed 5 bases, J shed 5 bases, and the junction held 5 bases outside the gene matches. CDR3 size: 13 residues. Per the germline V gene, CDR1 is MNHEY and CDR2 is SMNVEV (reference sequence).

The CDR3 region is CASRLDWSAYEQYF. The DNA of the CDR3 is TGTGCCAGCCGATTAGACTGGTCCGCCTACGAGCAGTACTTC. This rearrangement joins TRBV21-1 to TRBJ2-7; the table assigns TRBD2, which was not confirmed against the DNA. TRBV21-1 counts as a pseudogene. The CDR3 length is 14 residues.

The chain uses TRBV6-5 and TRBJ1-2; possibly TRBD1 for D (5 bases). Trimming cost V 3 bases and J 3 bases, with 8 bases left between them. Per germline, CDR1 MNHEY and CDR2 SVGAGI. CDR3 length equals 13 residues. CDR3 in amino acids: CASSYGGDYGYTF. CDR3 sequence (DNA): TGTGCCAGCAGTTATGGGGGGGACTATGGCTACACCTTC.

The rearrangement uses TRBV7-3 and TRBJ1-1; TRBD1 matches 7 bases. The germline V gene encodes CDR1 SGHTA and CDR2 FQGTGA. V trimming: 5 bases; J trimming: 0 bases; junction bases outside the gene matches: 9. The CDR3 length is 16 residues. Here the CDR3 DNA reads TGTGCCAGCAGCCCCAACGCCGGGACAGTGAACACTGAAGCTTTCTTT. This encodes CASSPNAGTVNTEAFF.

The rearrangement joins TRBV18 to TRBJ1-3; 8 bases line up with TRBD1. The germline CDR1 and CDR2 sequences are KGHSH and LQKENI. V lost 1 base to trimming and J lost 0 bases; unmatched junction nucleotides: 2. CDR3 length equals 16 residues. The CDR3 is CASSPRTGSSGNTIYF. The CDR3 nucleotides are TGTGCCAGCTCACCACGGACAGGGAGCTCTGGAAACACCATATATTTT.

The chain combines TRBV5-1 with TRBJ2-1, with TRBD2 as a possible D gene (6 bases). This CDR3 is 14 amino acids long. V lost 4 bases to trimming and J lost 9 bases, with 17 bases between them. The germline gives CDR1 SGHRS, CDR2 YFSETQ. CDR3 sequence reads: CASSLSGPYREQFF. In nucleotides, the CDR3 is TGCGCCAGCAGCCTTAGCGGCCCGTACCGTGAGCAGTTCTTC.

The chain uses TRBV5-1 and TRBJ2-2; 7 nucleotides agree with TRBD1. Germline CDR1 SGHRS, CDR2 YFSETQ. This CDR3 has 15 residues. After removal of 2 bases from V and 0 bases from J, the junction contained 1 base not matched to a gene. The CDR3 is CASSLDRANTGELFF. The CDR3 bases are TGCGCCAGCAGCTTAGACAGGGCGAACACCGGGGAGCTGTTTTTT.

The chain recombines TRBV7-3 with TRBJ2-1, with 8 bases identical to TRBD2. V shed 2 bases, J shed 6 bases, and the junction held 12 bases outside the gene matches. This CDR3 spans 17 amino acids. Germline loops: CDR1 SGHTA, CDR2 FQGTGA. DNA for the CDR3: TGTGCCAGCAGCTTACGTTTAGCGGGAAGGGATGGCAATGAGCAGTTCTTC. Amino acid sequence: CASSLRLAGRDGNEQFF.

This clone was recorded once. This sequence joins TRBV4-3 and TRBJ1-4; maybe TRBD1 (5 bases). Germline V lookup: CDR1 LGHNA, CDR2 YSLEER. CDR3 length: 20 residues. V was shortened by 2 bases and J by 1 base, with 23 bases between the two germline ends. The CDR3 spells CASSQRPLGEGLITNEKLFF. CDR3 coding DNA: TGCGCCAGCAGCCAACGGCCCCTAGGGGAAGGGTTGATAACTAATGAAAAACTGTTTTTT.

The CDR3 DNA reads TGTGCCAGCAGTTCCGGCGGAGGGGGCGCTTTTGGCTACACCTTC. Residues: CASSSGGGGAFGYTF. The V call is TRBV28, the J call TRBJ1-2; 7 bases line up with TRBD1. Germline V gene lookup returns CDR1 MDHEN and CDR2 SYDVKM. The V gene end was trimmed by 4 bases and the J gene end by 7 bases; junction bases not matched to a gene: 12. This CDR3 region has 15 residues.

This chain links TRBV5-4 with TRBJ1-1, with 7 bases that match TRBD1. CDR3 length: 17 amino acids. Germline assignment: CDR1 SGHNT and CDR2 YYREEE (reference sequence). The V and J ends lost 0 bases and 0 bases, in that order; junction bases with no gene match: 8. The CDR3: CASSLGGGFWMNTEAFF. The CDR3, as DNA: TGTGCCAGCAGCTTGGGAGGGGGCTTTTGGATGAACACTGAAGCTTTCTTT.

The V and J genes are TRBV19 and TRBJ2-3, with a possible D match to TRBD1 (6 bases). Germline lookup yields CDR1 LNHDA and CDR2 SQIVND (reference sequence). V shed 0 bases and J shed 2 bases, with 9 bases lying between them. The CDR3 has 15 amino acids. CDR3 nucleotide sequence: TGTGCCAGTAGTATAGAGGGGGCTCTCACAGATACGCAGTATTTT. It codes for CASSIEGALTDTQYF.

V gene TRBV10-3 combines with J gene TRBJ2-1; the D gene is possibly TRBD2 (6 bases). CDR3 size: 14 residues. CDR1 is ENHRY, CDR2 SYGVKD, per germline. V dropped 3 bases and J dropped 9 bases, with 15 bases sitting between them. CDR3 nucleotide sequence: TGTGCCATCAGTGACCCGGGCGGCGGGGTTGAGCAGTTCTTC. Residues: CAISDPGGGVEQFF.

J is TRBJ2-1 and V is TRBV10-3; tentatively, D is TRBD2 (6 bases). CDR1 ENHRY and CDR2 SYGVKD come from the germline V gene. Trimming cost V 10 bases and J 12 bases, with 22 bases left between them. The CDR3 has 13 residues. The chain's CDR3 is CATTERGDGGQFF. In DNA form, the CDR3 reads TGTGCCACCACGGAAAGGGGCGACGGGGGGCAGTTCTTC.

The genes are TRBV6-5 and TRBJ2-1, with 10 bases aligning to TRBD1. Germline V gene data show CDR1 as MNHEY and CDR2 as SVGAGI. Trimming removed 8 bases from V and 8 bases from J; junction bases left unmatched: 9. The CDR3 has 14 amino acids. CDR3 in DNA: TGTGCCAGCGCCGACAGGGGGCTAAGGGATGAGCAGTTCTTC. It specifies CASADRGLRDEQFF.

The chain's CDR3 is CASTAGRGQPQHF. CDR3 nucleotides: TGTGCCAGTACCGCGGGCCGGGGTCAGCCCCAGCATTTT. The rearrangement uses TRBV19 and TRBJ1-5; no clear D. This CDR3 is built from 13 residues. V lost 7 bases, J lost 6 bases, and 13 bases lay in between. Germline V lookup: CDR1 LNHDA, CDR2 SQIVND (reference sequence).

As to this clone: A read error may produce the germline difference seen at one junction end. The chain couples TRBV7-7 to TRBJ2-1, with 7 bases fitting TRBD1. The CDR3 length is 13 residues. Germline-derived CDR1 and CDR2 are SSHAT and FNYEAQ (reference sequence). The CDR3 sequence: CASSPGGFGEQFF. As DNA, the CDR3 is TGTGCTAGCAGCCCAGGGGGTTTTGGGGAGCAGTTCTTC.

The chain recombines TRBV28 with TRBJ2-2; no clear D gene. The germline V and J ends were trimmed by 6 bases and 7 bases, with 9 bases remaining between them. Germline V gene lookup returns CDR1 MDHEN and CDR2 SYDVKM. The CDR3 is 12 amino acids. CDR3 in amino acids: CASRRGGGELFF. CDR3 coding DNA: TGTGCCAGCAGGCGTGGCGGCGGGGAGCTGTTTTTT. Together with reference TRBV28 and TRBJ2-2, the CDR3 gives the full variable domain: DVKVTQSSRYLVKRTGEKVFLECVQDMDHENMFWYRQDPGLGLRLIYFSYDVKMKEKGDIPEGYSVSREKKERFSLILESASTNQTSMYLCASRRGGGELFFGEGSRLTVL.

The chain is built from TRBV7-9 and TRBJ1-1, with D perhaps TRBD1 (6 bases). The germline CDR1 and CDR2 sequences are SEHNR and FQNEAQ (reference sequence). V was pared by 11 bases and J by 3 bases, with 16 bases between. This CDR3 comprises 13 residues. The CDR3 coding sequence is TGTGCCTCCCTTGGGGGGGCCTACACTGAAGCTTTCTTT. Its protein product is CASLGGAYTEAFF.

The CDR3 loop reads CATSRGFQGGPEAFF. CDR3 DNA sequence: TGTGCCACCAGCAGAGGTTTCCAGGGAGGGCCTGAAGCTTTCTTT. The genes are TRBV15 and TRBJ1-1; tentative D call: TRBD1 (5 bases). The germline gives CDR1 LNHNV, CDR2 YYDKDF (reference sequence). The CDR3 totals 15 residues. V gave up 1 base and J gave up 6 bases, with 15 bases separating them.